A single sample gave rise to the 11 T cell receptor beta chains below, sequenced in a study of graft-versus-host responses after intestinal transplantation (dated by TCRdb to 2020 to 2022). These receptors are not linked to any known antigen. Library method: the immunoSEQ multiplex PCR assay. TCRdb's version of the immuneACCESS table is confined to in-frame rearrangements and falls short of the full clone set. An unresolved V gene accounts for under half of the shortfall where checked; the remainder is of unknown origin. This sample holds roughly 130,000 clones; about nine tenths were observed only once. The ten largest clones take up 0.19% of the sample. The sample's time point label, in plain terms: cells obtained before transplantation from donor or recipient. The sequenced sample was unstimulated CD4+ T cells sorted from spleen or lymph node cells, obtained before intestinal transplant. The receptors shown here come from a human donor who received an intestinal transplant.

V and J are TRBV6-1 and TRBJ1-1; D uncertain. The germline CDR1 and CDR2 sequences are MNHNS and SASEGT. Trimming removed 7 bases at V and 3 bases at J, with 12 bases between. The CDR3 totals 13 residues. The CDR3 DNA reads as TGTGCCAGCATTACTTCGGGATACACTGAAGCTTTCTTT. It codes for CASITSGYTEAFF.

The V gene is TRBV6-5, the J gene TRBJ1-1; no reliable D call. The CDR3 extends over 14 amino acids. Deletions cut 2 bases from V and 5 bases from J, with 12 bases between. Germline CDR1 and CDR2: MNHEY and SVGAGI. The CDR3 loop reads CASSYGPSGTEAFF. As DNA, the CDR3 is TGTGCCAGCAGTTACGGCCCCTCCGGAACTGAAGCTTTCTTT.

This clone was observed a single time. The chain carries TRBV28 and TRBJ2-7; possibly TRBD1 or TRBD2 for D (6 bases each). Trimming took off 2 bases at V and 9 bases at J, with 17 bases between the two ends. Germline loops: CDR1 MDHEN, CDR2 SYDVKM. There are 14 residues in the CDR3. The CDR3 region has the DNA TGTGCCAGCAGTTTACAGGAGGGGGGTTCGGTGCAGTACTTC. It specifies CASSLQEGGSVQYF.

This clone was seen just once. The gene calls are TRBV28 and TRBJ2-5; TRBD1 matches 11 bases. The end of the DNA is better explained by TRBJ2-7, so the J call may be wrong. Germline-derived CDR1 and CDR2 are MDHEN and SYDVKM. CDR3 length: 16 amino acids. The CDR3 protein is CASSLLPDRGRYEQYF. CDR3 DNA: TGTGCCAGCAGTTTATTGCCGGACAGGGGGCGATACGAGCAGTACTTC.

V usage is TRBV5-1 and J usage is TRBJ2-1; D is unresolved. Germline V CDR1 and CDR2: SGHRS, YFSETQ. V lost 0 bases and J 8 bases, leaving 6 bases between the germline ends. The CDR3 runs to 12 residues. The CDR3 sequence is CASSLGRDEQFF. In nucleotides, the CDR3 is TGCGCCAGCAGCTTGGGTAGAGATGAGCAGTTCTTC.

A few counts support this clone. V usage is TRBV5-6 and J usage is TRBJ1-1; tentative D call: TRBD1 (6 bases). Trimming stripped 0 bases from V and 0 bases from J, with 6 bases between. The CDR3 loop spans 14 amino acids. From germline, CDR1 is SGHDT and CDR2 YYEEEE. The CDR3 loop is CASSLGQVNTEAFF. CDR3 coding DNA: TGTGCCAGCAGCTTGGGACAGGTGAACACTGAAGCTTTCTTT.

The genes are TRBV11-1 and TRBJ2-7; D is tentatively TRBD1 or TRBD2 (5 bases each). V was trimmed by 5 bases and J by 0 bases, leaving 17 bases between them. CDR1 and CDR2 from the germline V gene are SGHAT and FQDESV (reference sequence). The length of the CDR3 is 16 residues. This chain's CDR3 is CASSPRGSRSSYEQYF. The DNA of the CDR3 is TGTGCCAGCAGCCCCCGGGGCTCGAGGAGCTCCTACGAGCAGTACTTC.

The chain uses TRBV28 and TRBJ1-1, with no clear D. The germline gives CDR1 MDHEN, CDR2 SYDVKM. The CDR3 spans 13 residues. V lost 2 bases to trimming and J lost 6 bases, with 10 bases between them. CDR3 region: CASSLGLPAEAFF. The DNA of the CDR3 is TGTGCCAGCAGTTTAGGCCTGCCCGCTGAAGCTTTCTTT.

This rearrangement joins TRBV5-1 to TRBJ2-3, with D perhaps matching TRBD1 (6 bases). The CDR3 totals 14 residues. Germline lookup yields CDR1 SGHRS and CDR2 YFSETQ. Trimming removed 0 bases from V and 1 base from J, with 6 bases in between. The CDR3 DNA reads TGCGCCAGCAGCTTGGAGGGGGGCACAGATACGCAGTATTTT. Its protein product is CASSLEGGTDTQYF.

The chain links TRBV15 to TRBJ2-5; the D call may be TRBD1 or TRBD2 (5 bases each). Between the trimmed V and J ends, which lost 7 bases and 1 base, there was a span of 10 bases. Germline CDR1 LNHNV, CDR2 YYDKDF (reference sequence). This CDR3 region has 13 residues. The CDR3 is CATTEGTQETQYF. In nucleotides, the CDR3 is TGTGCCACCACCGAGGGGACCCAAGAGACCCAGTACTTC.

This chain joins TRBV27 and TRBJ2-3; D remains ambiguous. V was pared by 0 bases and J by 2 bases, with 6 bases between. CDR3 size: 14 residues. CDR1 and CDR2 from the germline V gene are MNHEY and SMNVEV (reference sequence). The CDR3: CASSLSGPTDTQYF. In nucleotides, the CDR3 is TGTGCCAGCAGTTTATCAGGGCCCACAGATACGCAGTATTTT.